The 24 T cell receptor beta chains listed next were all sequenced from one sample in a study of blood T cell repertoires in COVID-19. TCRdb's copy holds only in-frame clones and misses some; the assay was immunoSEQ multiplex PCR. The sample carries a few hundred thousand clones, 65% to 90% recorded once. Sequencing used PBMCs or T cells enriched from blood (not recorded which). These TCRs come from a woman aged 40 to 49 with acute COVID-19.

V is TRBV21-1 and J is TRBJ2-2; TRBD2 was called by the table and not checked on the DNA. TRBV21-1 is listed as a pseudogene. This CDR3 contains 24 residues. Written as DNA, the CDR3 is TGTGCCAGCAGCAAATTAGGCGGGGCTCTTCAAGGCGGAACTAGCCCCGATTCAGCCGGGGAGCTGTTTTTT. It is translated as CASSKLGGALQGGTSPDSAGELFF.

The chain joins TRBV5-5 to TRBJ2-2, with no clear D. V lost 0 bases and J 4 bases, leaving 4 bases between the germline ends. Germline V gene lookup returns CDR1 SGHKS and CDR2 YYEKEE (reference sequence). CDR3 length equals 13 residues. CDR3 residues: CASSLALTGELFF. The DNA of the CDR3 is TGTGCCAGCAGCTTGGCACTCACCGGGGAGCTGTTTTTT.

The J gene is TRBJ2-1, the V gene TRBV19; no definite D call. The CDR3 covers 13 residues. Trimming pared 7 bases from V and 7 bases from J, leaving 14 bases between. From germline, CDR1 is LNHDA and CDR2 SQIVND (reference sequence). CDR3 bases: TGTGCCAGTACCTGGTCAGGAACGAATGAGCAGTTCTTC. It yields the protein CASTWSGTNEQFF.

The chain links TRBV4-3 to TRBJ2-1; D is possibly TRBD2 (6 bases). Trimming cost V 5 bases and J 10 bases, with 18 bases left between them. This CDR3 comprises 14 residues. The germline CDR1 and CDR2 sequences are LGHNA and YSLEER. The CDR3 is CASSETEGQVEQFF. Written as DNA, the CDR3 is TGCGCCAGCAGCGAAACGGAGGGCCAGGTAGAGCAGTTCTTC.

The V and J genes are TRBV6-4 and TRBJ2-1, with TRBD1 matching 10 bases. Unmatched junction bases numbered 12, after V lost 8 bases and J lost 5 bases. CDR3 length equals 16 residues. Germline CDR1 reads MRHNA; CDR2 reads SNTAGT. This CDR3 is CASSSGQGPQNNEQFF. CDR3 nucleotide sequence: TGTGCCAGCTCTTCGGGACAGGGGCCGCAAAACAATGAGCAGTTCTTC.

CDR3 region: CASSSTGLAGAEQFF. Here the CDR3 DNA reads TGTGCCAGCAGTTCAACGGGGCTAGCGGGAGCTGAGCAGTTCTTC. This chain connects TRBV6-6 to TRBJ2-1; 10 bases are shared with TRBD2. J lost 9 bases, V lost 4 bases, and 9 bases had no gene match. The CDR3 runs to 15 residues. The germline V gene encodes CDR1 MNHNY and CDR2 SVGAGI (reference sequence).

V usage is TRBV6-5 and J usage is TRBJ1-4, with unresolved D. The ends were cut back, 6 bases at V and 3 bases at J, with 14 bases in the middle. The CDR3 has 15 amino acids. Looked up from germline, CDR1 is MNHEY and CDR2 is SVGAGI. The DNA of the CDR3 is TGTGCCAGCAGGCGGATCGCGTCGTCTAATGAAAAACTGTTTTTT. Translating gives CASRRIASSNEKLFF.

The CDR3 reads CASGTGGVSPLHF. Here the CDR3 DNA reads TGTGCCAGTGGGACGGGGGGGGTATCACCCCTCCACTTT. The chain is built from TRBV6-5 and TRBJ1-6; the D gene is possibly TRBD1 (5 bases). This CDR3 region has 13 residues. The germline gives CDR1 MNHEY, CDR2 SVGAGI. V gave up 9 bases and J gave up 10 bases, with 16 bases separating them.

CDR3 nucleotide sequence: TGTGCCAGCAGTTTCCCCCTCGGAGGGGGCGGTTACGAGCAGTACTTC. Encoded protein: CASSFPLGGGGYEQYF. This chain connects TRBV28 to TRBJ2-7; tentative D call: TRBD1 (7 bases). Germline V gene lookup returns CDR1 MDHEN and CDR2 SYDVKM. The CDR3 has 16 residues. The V end lost 3 bases, the J end lost 4 bases, and 19 bases lay between the germline ends.

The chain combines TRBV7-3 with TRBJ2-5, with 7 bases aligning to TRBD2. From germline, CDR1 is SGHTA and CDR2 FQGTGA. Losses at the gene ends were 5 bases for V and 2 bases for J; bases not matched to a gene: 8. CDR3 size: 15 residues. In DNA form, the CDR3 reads TGTGCCAGCAGCCTAAACGCGGGAGTTCAAGAGACCCAGTACTTC. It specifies CASSLNAGVQETQYF. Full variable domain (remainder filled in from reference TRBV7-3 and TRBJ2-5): GAGVSQTPSNKVTEKGKYVELRCDPISGHTALYWYRQSLGQGPEFLIYFQGTGAADDSGLPNDRFFAVRPEGSVSTLKIQRTERGDSAVYLCASSLNAGVQETQYFGPGTRLLVL.

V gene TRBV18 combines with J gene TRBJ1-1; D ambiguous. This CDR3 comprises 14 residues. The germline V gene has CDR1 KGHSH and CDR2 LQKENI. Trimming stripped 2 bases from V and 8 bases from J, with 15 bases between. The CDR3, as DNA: TGTGCCAGCTCACCAGAGCACCTCTCGGGGGAAGCTTTCTTT. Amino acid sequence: CASSPEHLSGEAFF.

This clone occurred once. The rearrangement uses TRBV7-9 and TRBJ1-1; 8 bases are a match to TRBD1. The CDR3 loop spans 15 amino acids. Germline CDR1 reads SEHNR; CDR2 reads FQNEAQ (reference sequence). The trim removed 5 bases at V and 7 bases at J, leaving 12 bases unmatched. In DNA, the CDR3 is TGTGCCAGCAGCCCTCAGACAGGGGTGGGGGTTGAAGCTTTCTTT. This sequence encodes CASSPQTGVGVEAFF.

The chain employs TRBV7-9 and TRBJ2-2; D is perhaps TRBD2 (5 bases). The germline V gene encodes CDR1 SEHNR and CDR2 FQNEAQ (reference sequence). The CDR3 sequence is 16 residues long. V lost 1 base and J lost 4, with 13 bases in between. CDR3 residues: CASSLERGLGTGELFF. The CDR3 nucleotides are TGTGCCAGCAGCTTAGAACGGGGTTTAGGCACCGGGGAGCTGTTTTTT.

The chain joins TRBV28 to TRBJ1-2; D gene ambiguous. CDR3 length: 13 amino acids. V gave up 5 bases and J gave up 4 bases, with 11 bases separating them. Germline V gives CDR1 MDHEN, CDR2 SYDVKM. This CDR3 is CASSPPGSYGYTF. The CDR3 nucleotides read TGTGCCAGCAGTCCTCCCGGTAGCTATGGCTACACCTTC.

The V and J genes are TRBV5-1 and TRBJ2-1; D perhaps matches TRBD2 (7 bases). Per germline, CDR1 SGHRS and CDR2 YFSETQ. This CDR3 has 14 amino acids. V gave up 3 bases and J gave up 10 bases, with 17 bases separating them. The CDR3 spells CASSWSAGAAEQFF. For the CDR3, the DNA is TGCGCCAGCAGCTGGAGCGCGGGGGCCGCGGAGCAGTTCTTC.

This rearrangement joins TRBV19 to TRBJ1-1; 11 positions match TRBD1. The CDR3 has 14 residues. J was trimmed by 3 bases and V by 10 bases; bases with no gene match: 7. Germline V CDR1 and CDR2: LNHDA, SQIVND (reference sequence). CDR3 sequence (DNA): TGTGCCACCGGACAGGGGGCAAGGTACACTGAAGCTTTCTTT. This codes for CATGQGARYTEAFF. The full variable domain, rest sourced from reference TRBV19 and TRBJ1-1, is DGGITQSPKYLFRKEGQNVTLSCEQNLNHDAMYWYRQDPGQGLRLIYYSQIVNDFQKGDIAEGYSVSREKKESFPLTVTSAQKNPTAFYLCATGQGARYTEAFFGQGTRLTVV.

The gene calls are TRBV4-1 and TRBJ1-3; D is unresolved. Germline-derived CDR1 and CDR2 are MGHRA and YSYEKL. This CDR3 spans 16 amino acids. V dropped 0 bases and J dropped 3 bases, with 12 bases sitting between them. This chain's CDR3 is CASSQDLVGSGNTIYF. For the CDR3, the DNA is TGCGCCAGCAGCCAAGATTTGGTAGGGAGTGGAAACACCATATATTTT.

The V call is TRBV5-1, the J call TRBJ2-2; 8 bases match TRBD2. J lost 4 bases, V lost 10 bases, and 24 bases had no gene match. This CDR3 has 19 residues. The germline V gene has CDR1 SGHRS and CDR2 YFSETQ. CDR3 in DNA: TGCGCCTACCCCAGCAGATCTCTCCTAGCGGGCGATAGCACCGGGGAGCTGTTTTTT. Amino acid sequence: CAYPSRSLLAGDSTGELFF.

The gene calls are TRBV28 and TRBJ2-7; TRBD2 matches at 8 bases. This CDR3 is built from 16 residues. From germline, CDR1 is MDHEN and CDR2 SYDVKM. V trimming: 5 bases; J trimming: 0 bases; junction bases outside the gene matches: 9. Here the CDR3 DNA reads TGTGCCAGCAGTGTACTCTTAGCGGGACTCTCCTACGAGCAGTACTTC. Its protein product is CASSVLLAGLSYEQYF.

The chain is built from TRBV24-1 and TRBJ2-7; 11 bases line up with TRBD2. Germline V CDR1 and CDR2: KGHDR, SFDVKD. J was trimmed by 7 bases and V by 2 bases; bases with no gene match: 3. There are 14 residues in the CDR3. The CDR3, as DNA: TGTGCCACCAGTGATTCGACTAGCGGGAAGGAGCAGTACTTC. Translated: CATSDSTSGKEQYF.

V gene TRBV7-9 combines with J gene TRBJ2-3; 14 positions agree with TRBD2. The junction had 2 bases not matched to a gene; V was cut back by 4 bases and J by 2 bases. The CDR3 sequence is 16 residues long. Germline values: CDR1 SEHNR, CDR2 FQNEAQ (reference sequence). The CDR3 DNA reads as TGTGCCAGCAGCTCGACTAGCGGGAGGGCCACAGATACGCAGTATTTT. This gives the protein CASSSTSGRATDTQYF.

CDR3 DNA sequence: TGTGCCAGCAGTAGCAAGGGACAGCGCCTTGTGAACACTGAAGCTTTCTTT. It encodes CASSSKGQRLVNTEAFF. The chain couples TRBV27 to TRBJ1-1; TRBD1 matches 7 bases. The germline gives CDR1 MNHEY, CDR2 SMNVEV (reference sequence). Losses at the gene ends were 5 bases for V and 0 bases for J; bases not matched to a gene: 12. This CDR3 is built from 17 residues.

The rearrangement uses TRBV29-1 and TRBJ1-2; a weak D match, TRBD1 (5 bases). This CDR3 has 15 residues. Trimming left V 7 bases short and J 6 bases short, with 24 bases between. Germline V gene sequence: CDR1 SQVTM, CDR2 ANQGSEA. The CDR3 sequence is CSAYRPNPVSNGYTF. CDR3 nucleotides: TGCAGCGCTTACAGGCCCAATCCCGTCTCCAATGGCTACACCTTC.

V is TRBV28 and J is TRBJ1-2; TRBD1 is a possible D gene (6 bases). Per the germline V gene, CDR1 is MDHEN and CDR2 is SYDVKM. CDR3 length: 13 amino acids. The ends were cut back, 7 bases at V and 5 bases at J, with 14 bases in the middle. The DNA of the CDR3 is TGTGCCAGCATGTGGACAGCATCGTATGGCTACACCTTC. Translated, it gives CASMWTASYGYTF.